This TCR beta chain was sequenced in a study of cytomegalovirus exposure and HLA in healthy donors. As for the study in general: The 90 to 150 validation repertoires used the same platform as the 666 first-cohort repertoires, a later analysis reported.

Per the germline V gene, CDR1 is LNHDA and CDR2 is SQIVND (reference sequence). Trimming took 3 bases from V and 3 from J, leaving 14 bases between them. CDR3 length: 16 residues. As regards this clone: Its antigen remains unidentified.

Method: immunoSEQ multiplex PCR; TCRdb's copy keeps in-frame clones and lacks some. The repertoire has roughly 48,000 clones, 85% to 95% of them found once; the top ten carry 6.5% to 9.5%. Study-wide points: The majority of TCR sequences were rare, yet some public TCRs appeared in many donors.

The sample comprised PBMCs. The V gene is TRBV19, the J gene TRBJ1-4; no definite D call. The sequence was collected from a woman between 18 and 29 years old in good health and CMV-seropositive. The CDR3 DNA reads as TGTGCCAGTAGTATGCGGTCGCCGAATTCTAATGAAAAACTGTTTTTT. Protein: CASSMRSPNSNEKLFF. Using reference TRBV19 and TRBJ1-4 for the parts outside the CDR3, the full variable domain is DGGITQSPKYLFRKEGQNVTLSCEQNLNHDAMYWYRQDPGQGLRLIYYSQIVNDFQKGDIAEGYSVSREKKESFPLTVTSAQKNPTAFYLCASSMRSPNSNEKLFFGSGTQLSVL.